The 17 T cell receptor beta chains in this list originate from one sample, sequenced in a study of CD8 T cells in Susac syndrome. Random-hexamer reverse transcription was applied to about 0.45 to 1 ug RNA. TCRdb reprocessed the immunoSEQ multiplex PCR reads with MiXCR, giving one entry per CDR3 protein. Of more than 200,000 distinct CDR3 sequences detected, 94% appear once; the ten largest clones hold 0.15% to 0.2%. The sequenced material came from CD4+ T cells from PBMCs. The receptor set was obtained from a human donor with Susac syndrome.

V usage is TRBV29-1 and J usage is TRBJ1-2; the match to TRBD1 covers 9 bases. Germline trimming cut 3 bases from V and 6 bases from J; bases unmatched to any gene: 5. There are 13 residues in the CDR3. The germline V gene has CDR1 SQVTM and CDR2 ANQGSEA. CDR3 sequence reads: CSVEGDRDDGYTF. The CDR3 nucleotides read TGCAGCGTTGAGGGGGACAGGGACGATGGCTACACCTTC.

The V call is TRBV9, the J call TRBJ1-6; tentative D call: TRBD1 (5 bases). Germline V gene sequence: CDR1 SGDLS, CDR2 YYNGEE. Trimming shortened V by 3 bases and J by 5 bases, and 15 bases separated the two germline ends. The CDR3 covers 16 residues. The chain's CDR3 is CASSELPGRDNSPLHF. In nucleotides, the CDR3 is TGTGCCAGCAGCGAGCTCCCGGGACGGGATAATTCACCCCTCCACTTT.

The genes are TRBV20-1 and TRBJ2-3; tentatively, D is TRBD1 (5 bases). The CDR3 runs 15 residues. CDR1 is DFQATT, CDR2 SNEGSKA, per germline (reference sequence). The V end was cut by 6 bases, the J end by 2 bases, with 18 bases between. The CDR3 spells CSAGPGRVDTDTQYF. The CDR3, as DNA: TGCAGTGCCGGGCCAGGCAGGGTGGACACAGATACGCAGTATTTT.

V is TRBV29-1 and J is TRBJ2-7, with D uncertain. The V end was cut by 4 bases, the J end by 3 bases, with 7 bases between. The CDR3 totals 11 residues. Germline V lookup: CDR1 SQVTM, CDR2 ANQGSEA. CDR3 in amino acids: CSVGKLYEQYF. The CDR3 DNA reads as TGCAGCGTTGGAAAGCTCTACGAGCAGTACTTC.

The rearrangement links TRBV15 to TRBJ2-1, with 7 nucleotides matching TRBD1. V was clipped by 3 bases and J by 5 bases; unmatched bases: 7. Per the germline V gene, CDR1 is LNHNV and CDR2 is YYDKDF (reference sequence). The length of the CDR3 is 15 residues. DNA of the CDR3: TGTGCCACCAGCAGGGACTCCACAGGGGACAATGAGCAGTTCTTC. It yields the protein CATSRDSTGDNEQFF.

The chain uses TRBV18 and TRBJ2-5; possibly TRBD1 for D (6 bases). CDR3 length: 14 amino acids. Germline CDR1 and CDR2: KGHSH and LQKENI. V shed 3 bases and J shed 2 bases, with 10 bases lying between them. CDR3 sequence reads: CASSPRTEQETQYF. In DNA form, the CDR3 reads TGTGCCAGCTCACCCAGGACAGAACAAGAGACCCAGTACTTC.

The genes are TRBV20-1 and TRBJ1-5; 9 bases line up with TRBD1. The CDR3 contains 14 residues. The J segment lost 5 bases and the V segment lost 5 bases, leaving 7 bases of the junction unmatched. Germline loops: CDR1 DFQATT, CDR2 SNEGSKA (reference sequence). CDR3 sequence reads: CSALTGGTYQPQHF. The CDR3 DNA sequence: TGCAGTGCTTTGACAGGGGGAACGTATCAGCCCCAGCATTTT.

This clonotype was seen only once. The chain combines TRBV27 with TRBJ1-6; D ambiguous. The germline CDR1 and CDR2 sequences are MNHEY and SMNVEV (reference sequence). CDR3 length: 16 residues. Trimming pared 1 base from V and 6 bases from J, leaving 13 bases between. DNA of the CDR3: TGTGCCAGCAGTTTATTAGGCCCGACGGCTAATTCACCCCTCCACTTT. Protein sequence: CASSLLGPTANSPLHF.

The CDR3 here is CASSTSGSTEAFF. Written as DNA, the CDR3 is TGTGCCAGTAGTACCTCAGGGAGCACTGAAGCTTTCTTT. V and J are TRBV19 and TRBJ1-1; TRBD1 might be the D (5 bases). This CDR3 region has 13 residues. Germline V gene data show CDR1 as LNHDA and CDR2 as SQIVND (reference sequence). V gave up 4 bases and J gave up 4 bases, with 10 bases separating them.

The V and J genes are TRBV7-9 and TRBJ2-1; 9 nucleotides agree with TRBD2. The CDR3 is 16 amino acids. Germline trimming cut 1 base from V and 2 bases from J; bases unmatched to any gene: 3. Germline V gives CDR1 SEHNR, CDR2 FQNEAQ (reference sequence). The DNA for the CDR3 is TGTGCCAGCAGCTTAGTAGCGGGGGTTACCTACAATGAGCAGTTCTTC. Amino acids: CASSLVAGVTYNEQFF.

The CDR3 DNA follows: TGCAGTGCTAGTCCTCTTCGGGACAGGGAATCCGGGGAGCAGTTCTTC. Protein sequence: CSASPLRDRESGEQFF. The rearrangement joins TRBV20-1 to TRBJ2-1; 9 nucleotides match TRBD1. CDR3 length: 16 amino acids. V was pared by 3 bases and J by 10 bases, with 16 bases of the junction left unmatched. Germline V gene lookup returns CDR1 DFQATT and CDR2 SNEGSKA (reference sequence).

The chain joins TRBV4-1 to TRBJ2-1, with 7 bases lining up with TRBD1. V dropped 1 base and J dropped 3; count of bases not matched to a gene: 6. The CDR3 runs to 16 residues. Germline values: CDR1 MGHRA, CDR2 YSYEKL. CDR3 DNA sequence: TGCGCCAGCAGCCAAGCCTGGGACAGCTACTACAATGAGCAGTTCTTC. It codes for CASSQAWDSYYNEQFF.

The gene calls are TRBV29-1 and TRBJ2-3; 7 bases agree with TRBD2. The CDR3 has 14 residues. V lost 7 bases, J lost 2 bases, and 9 bases stayed unmatched. CDR1 and CDR2 (germline): SQVTM, ANQGSEA. CDR3 nucleotides: TGCAGCGCAGCCCGGGGACTATCCACAGATACGCAGTATTTT. Its translation: CSAARGLSTDTQYF.

This chain links TRBV7-8 with TRBJ1-6; tentative D call: TRBD1 (5 bases). Trimming removed 6 bases from V and 10 bases from J, with 19 bases in between. CDR3 size: 15 residues. Germline CDR1 SGHVS, CDR2 FQNEAQ. CDR3 sequence reads: CASRLWGVGESPLHF. In DNA form, the CDR3 reads TGTGCCAGCAGGTTGTGGGGGGTCGGGGAGTCACCCCTCCACTTT.

V usage is TRBV2 and J usage is TRBJ2-1; TRBD2 agrees at 7 bases. CDR1 is SNHLY, CDR2 FYNNEI, per germline. J lost 4 bases, V lost 3 bases, and 6 bases had no gene match. CDR3 size: 15 residues. The CDR3 is CASSDPQRGYNEQFF. The CDR3 nucleotides are TGTGCCAGCAGTGACCCCCAGCGGGGTTACAATGAGCAGTTCTTC.

The chain couples TRBV12-3 or TRBV12-4 to TRBJ2-7; 10 bases map to TRBD2. The V segment lost 6 bases and the J segment 4 bases; nucleotides outside the gene matches: 6. There are 14 residues in the CDR3. The CDR3 loop reads CASSRSSGGYEQYF. For the CDR3, the DNA is TGTGCCAGCAGCCGCAGTAGCGGGGGGTACGAGCAGTACTTC.

The V call is TRBV6-1, the J call TRBJ2-5; 7 nucleotides agree with TRBD2. The trim removed 8 bases at V and 3 bases at J, leaving 0 bases unmatched. The CDR3 has 11 residues. Germline-derived CDR1 and CDR2 are MNHNS and SASEGT. CDR3 sequence: CASGGEETQYF. Here the CDR3 DNA reads TGTGCCAGCGGGGGGGAAGAGACCCAGTACTTC.